This T cell receptor beta chain emerged from a study of blood T cell repertoires in COVID-19. Ends included, the CDR3 has 15 residues. Original methodology: The authors estimated nucleated cell counts from reference gene primer amplification. This table comes from immunoSEQ multiplex PCR, and its TCRdb copy is limited to in-frame clones, with some not included. D and trimming come from the DNA, and the V and J calls and clone size come from that table. There are some 160,000 clones in the sample; 75% to 85% occur only once, and about 3.4% lies in the top ten. For this clone: Because the CDR3's place on the DNA is in doubt, the DNA is left out and the CDR3 is given as listed by TCRdb.

The sequence came from an older woman who had recovered from COVID-19. Sequencing used PBMCs or T cells enriched from blood (not recorded which). The rearrangement joins TRBV12-2 to TRBJ2-7; the D call of TRBD1 is as the table states it, not checked on the DNA. TRBV12-2 is a pseudogene. CDR3 sequence: CASRLVGTGNYEQYF.